This T cell receptor beta chain is drawn from a study of CD8 T cells in Susac syndrome. The V gene's germline CDR1 is DFQATT and CDR2 SNEGSKA (reference sequence). With 0 bases clipped from V and 6 bases from J, the junction kept 5 bases outside the gene matches. The CDR3 covers 15 residues. Random hexamers were used to reverse transcribe an amount of 0.5 to 1 ug RNA. The TCR beta CDR3 was amplified by immunoSEQ multiplex PCR across 54 Vbeta, 13 Jbeta. TCRdb re-analysed the immunoSEQ multiplex PCR reads in MiXCR, keeping a single row per CDR3 protein. The sample consists of about 440,000 distinct CDR3 sequences, 75% to 90% of them appearing once. From blood CD8+ and CD4+ T cells, the TCR beta chain was sequenced. Included as multiple sclerosis controls were treatment-naive patients who had stable or active relapsing-remitting disease.

The sequenced material came from CD8+ T cells from PBMCs. The rearrangement uses TRBV20-1 and TRBJ2-1, with 10 bases matching TRBD2. This receptor was obtained from a human donor with multiple sclerosis. CDR3 sequence (DNA): TGCAGTGCTAGAGACCCAGCGGGAGGGCCCAATGAGCAGTTCTTC. Translation: CSARDPAGGPNEQFF.